This T cell receptor beta chain was sequenced during a study of T cell changes during pregnancy in multiple sclerosis. Repertoires were generated with immunoSEQ multiplex PCR, while TCRdb's copy carries only in-frame clones and drops some. The data hold some 60,000 clones, with 89% observed a single time. Germline V lookup: CDR1 SNHLY, CDR2 FYNNEI. The CDR3 is 12 amino acids. V gave up 7 bases and J gave up 8 bases, with 11 bases separating them. The TCR was taken from a female donor with multiple sclerosis, enrolled in a pregnancy study. The material was peripheral blood, obtained after pregnancy. This rearrangement joins TRBV2 to TRBJ1-4; D gene uncertain. The CDR3 reads CASKAGPEKLFF. CDR3 DNA: TGTGCCAGCAAAGCGGGCCCAGAAAAACTGTTTTTT.